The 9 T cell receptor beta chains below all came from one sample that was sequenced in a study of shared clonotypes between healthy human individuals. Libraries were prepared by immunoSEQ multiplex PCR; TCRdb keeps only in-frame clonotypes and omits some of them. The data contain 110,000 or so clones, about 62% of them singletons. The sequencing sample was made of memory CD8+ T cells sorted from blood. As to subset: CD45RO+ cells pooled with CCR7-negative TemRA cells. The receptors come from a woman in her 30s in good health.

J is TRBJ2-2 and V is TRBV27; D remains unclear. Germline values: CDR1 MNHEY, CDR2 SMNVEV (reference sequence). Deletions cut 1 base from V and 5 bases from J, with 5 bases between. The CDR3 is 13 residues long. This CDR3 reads CASSLWETGELFF. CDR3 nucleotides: TGTGCCAGCAGTTTATGGGAAACCGGGGAGCTGTTTTTT.

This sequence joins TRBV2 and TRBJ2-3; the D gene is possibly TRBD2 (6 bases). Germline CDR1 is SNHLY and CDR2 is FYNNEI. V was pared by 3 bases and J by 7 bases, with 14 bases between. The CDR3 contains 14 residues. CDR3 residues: CASSDYRELNTQYF. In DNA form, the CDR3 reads TGTGCCAGCAGTGACTATCGGGAGTTAAATACGCAGTATTTT.

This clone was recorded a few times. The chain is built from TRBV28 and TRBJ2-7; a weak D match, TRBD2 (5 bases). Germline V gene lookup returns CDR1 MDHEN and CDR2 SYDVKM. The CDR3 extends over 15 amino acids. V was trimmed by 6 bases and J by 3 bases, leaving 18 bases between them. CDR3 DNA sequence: TGTGCCAGCAGGTCTCGAGGGTTTCCCGTCTACGAGCAGTACTTC. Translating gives CASRSRGFPVYEQYF.

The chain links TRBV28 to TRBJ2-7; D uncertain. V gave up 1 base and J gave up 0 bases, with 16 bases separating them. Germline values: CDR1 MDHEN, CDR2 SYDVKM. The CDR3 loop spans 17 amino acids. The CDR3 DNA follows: TGTGCCAGCAGTTTATTGGGTAGTGTCCGGAGCTCCTACGAGCAGTACTTC. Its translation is CASSLLGSVRSSYEQYF.

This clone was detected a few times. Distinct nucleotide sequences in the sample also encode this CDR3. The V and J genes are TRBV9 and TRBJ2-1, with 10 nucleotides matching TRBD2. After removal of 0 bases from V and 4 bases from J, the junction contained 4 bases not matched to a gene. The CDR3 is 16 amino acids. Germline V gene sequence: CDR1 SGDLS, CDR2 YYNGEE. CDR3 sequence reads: CASSVAVAGGYNEQFF. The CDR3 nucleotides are TGTGCCAGCAGCGTAGCGGTAGCGGGAGGTTACAATGAGCAGTTCTTC.

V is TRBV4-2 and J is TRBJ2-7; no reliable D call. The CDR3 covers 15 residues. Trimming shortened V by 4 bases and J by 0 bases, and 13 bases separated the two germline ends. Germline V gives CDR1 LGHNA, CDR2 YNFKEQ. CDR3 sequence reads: CASSPEAVSSYEQYF. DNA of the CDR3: TGTGCCAGCAGCCCAGAGGCGGTGAGCTCCTACGAGCAGTACTTC.

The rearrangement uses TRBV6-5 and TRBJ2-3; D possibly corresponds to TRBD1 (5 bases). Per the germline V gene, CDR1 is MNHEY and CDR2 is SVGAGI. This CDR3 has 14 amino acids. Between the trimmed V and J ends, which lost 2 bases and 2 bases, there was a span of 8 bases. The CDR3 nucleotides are TGTGCCAGCAGTTACCGACAGTTCACAGATACGCAGTATTTT. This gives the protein CASSYRQFTDTQYF.

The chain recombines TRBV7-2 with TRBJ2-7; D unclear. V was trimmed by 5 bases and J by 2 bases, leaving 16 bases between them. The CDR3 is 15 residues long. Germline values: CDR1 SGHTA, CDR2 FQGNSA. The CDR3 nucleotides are TGTGCCAGCAGCCAAGATTCTGGCGAGCCCTACGAGCAGTACTTC. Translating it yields CASSQDSGEPYEQYF.

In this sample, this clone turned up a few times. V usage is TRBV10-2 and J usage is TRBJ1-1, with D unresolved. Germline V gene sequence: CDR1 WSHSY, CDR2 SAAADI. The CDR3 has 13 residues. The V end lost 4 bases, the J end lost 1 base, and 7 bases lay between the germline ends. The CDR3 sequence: CASSVMGNTEAFF. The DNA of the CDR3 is TGCGCCAGCAGTGTAATGGGGAACACTGAAGCTTTCTTT.